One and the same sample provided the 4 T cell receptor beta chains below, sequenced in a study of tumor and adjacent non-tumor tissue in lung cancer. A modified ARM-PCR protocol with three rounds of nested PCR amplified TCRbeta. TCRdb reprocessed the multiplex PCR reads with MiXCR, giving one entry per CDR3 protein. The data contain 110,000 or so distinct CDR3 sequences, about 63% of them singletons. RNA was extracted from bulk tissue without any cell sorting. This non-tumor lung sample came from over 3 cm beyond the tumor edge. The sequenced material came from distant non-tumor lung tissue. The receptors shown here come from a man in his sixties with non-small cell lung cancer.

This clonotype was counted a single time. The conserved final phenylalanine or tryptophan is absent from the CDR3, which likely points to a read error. The CDR3 protein is CASRLTTTSTEQFY. The CDR3 nucleotides are TGTGCCAGCAGATTGACTACTACGTCTACTGAGCAGTTCTAC. V is TRBV11-3 and J is TRBJ2-1, with D maybe TRBD2 (5 bases). The germline V gene has CDR1 SGHNT and CDR2 YENEEA. The CDR3 has 14 residues. V dropped 6 bases and J dropped 9 bases, with 18 bases sitting between them.

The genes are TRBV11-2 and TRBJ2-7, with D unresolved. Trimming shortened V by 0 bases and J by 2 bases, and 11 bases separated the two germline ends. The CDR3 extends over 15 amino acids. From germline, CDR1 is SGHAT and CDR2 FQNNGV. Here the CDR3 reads CASSLEHLLTYEQYF. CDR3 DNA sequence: TGTGCCAGCAGCTTAGAACATTTATTAACCTACGAGCAGTACTTC.

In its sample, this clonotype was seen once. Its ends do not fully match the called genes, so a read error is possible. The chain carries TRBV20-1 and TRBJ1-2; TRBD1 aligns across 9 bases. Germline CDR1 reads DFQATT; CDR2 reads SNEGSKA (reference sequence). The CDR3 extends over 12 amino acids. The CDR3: CNAEQGAQGYTF. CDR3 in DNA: TGCAATGCTGAACAGGGGGCCCAAGGTTACACCTTC.

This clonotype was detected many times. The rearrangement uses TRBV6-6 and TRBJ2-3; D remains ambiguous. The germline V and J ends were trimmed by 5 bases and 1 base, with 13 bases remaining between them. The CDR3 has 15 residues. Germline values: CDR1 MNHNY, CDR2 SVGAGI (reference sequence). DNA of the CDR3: TGTGCCAGCAGTAAACTAAGCCAGCGCACAGATACGCAGTATTTT. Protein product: CASSKLSQRTDTQYF.